This paragraph covers one TCR beta chain sequence. Its antigen is unknown. This may be a read error: a much more frequent sequence differs by one nucleotide. The source of the sample is a study of blood T cells in healthy people across ages. Study in general: Capture via template switching afforded approximately one barcoded beta molecule per two T cells. General observations from the study: Donor CMV status was unknown, possibly confounding expanded clonotype changes. Across the age range, TCR beta diversity per million T cells fell in a roughly linear way.

Trimming cost V 6 bases and J 6 bases, with 22 bases left between them. From germline, CDR1 is SGHRS and CDR2 YFSETQ. The CDR3 loop spans 15 amino acids. Sample-barcoded 5' priming and a J-beta primer mix drove a second PCR of about 7 to 11 cycles. The template-switch adaptor was a 5' adaptor with 12 random nucleotides. It tagged each cDNA molecule. TCRdb passed the 5' RACE reads through MiXCR, listing each CDR3 protein once. The sample includes 1.8 million or so distinct CDR3 sequences, about 39% of them seen just once. This sequence originates from a human donor in good health. The sequencing input was blood. This chain connects TRBV5-1 to TRBJ2-7; D assignment may be TRBD1 or TRBD2 (6 bases each). This CDR3 is CASNSRTGAAGEQYF. As DNA, the CDR3 is TGCGCCAGCAACTCCAGAACGGGGGCCGCGGGCGAGCAGTACTTC. The whole variable domain, filled in from reference TRBV5-1 and TRBJ2-7, reads KAGVTQTPRYLIKTRGQQVTLSCSPISGHRSVSWYQQTPGQGLQFLFEYFSETQRNKGNFPGRFSGRQFSNSRSEMNVSTLELGDSALYLCASNSRTGAAGEQYFGPGTRLTVT.